This T cell receptor (beta chain) was identified in a study of early T cells in non-severe SARS-CoV-2 infection. Whole-study context: Alpha and beta chains were unpaired, from unsorted whole-blood bulk RNA. Study-level points and caveats: Lookups in VDJdb leaned toward anti-spike CD8 responses and missed private and CD4 specificities.

cDNA molecules, individually, were tagged with unique molecular identifiers. TCRdb re-derived calls from the 5' RACE reads in MiXCR, one entry per CDR3 protein. Seen here are 55,000 to 85,000 distinct CDR3 sequences, approximately 12% observed once, and the top ten hold 3.5% to 5.5%. Points on this clonotype: Its antigen is undetermined.

Trimming took 1 base from V and 0 from J, leaving 13 bases between them. Per the germline V gene, CDR1 is SGHRS and CDR2 is YFSETQ. This CDR3 has 17 residues. The origin of this receptor is an adult who was a healthcare worker with PCR-confirmed SARS-CoV-2 infection or an uninfected control (not recorded which). The chain couples TRBV5-1 to TRBJ2-2; D remains ambiguous. The sample taken for sequencing was whole blood. The CDR3 nucleotides read TGCGCCAGCAGCTTGTGGTTAACAGCTCCGAACACCGGGGAGCTGTTTTTT. It translates to CASSLWLTAPNTGELFF.